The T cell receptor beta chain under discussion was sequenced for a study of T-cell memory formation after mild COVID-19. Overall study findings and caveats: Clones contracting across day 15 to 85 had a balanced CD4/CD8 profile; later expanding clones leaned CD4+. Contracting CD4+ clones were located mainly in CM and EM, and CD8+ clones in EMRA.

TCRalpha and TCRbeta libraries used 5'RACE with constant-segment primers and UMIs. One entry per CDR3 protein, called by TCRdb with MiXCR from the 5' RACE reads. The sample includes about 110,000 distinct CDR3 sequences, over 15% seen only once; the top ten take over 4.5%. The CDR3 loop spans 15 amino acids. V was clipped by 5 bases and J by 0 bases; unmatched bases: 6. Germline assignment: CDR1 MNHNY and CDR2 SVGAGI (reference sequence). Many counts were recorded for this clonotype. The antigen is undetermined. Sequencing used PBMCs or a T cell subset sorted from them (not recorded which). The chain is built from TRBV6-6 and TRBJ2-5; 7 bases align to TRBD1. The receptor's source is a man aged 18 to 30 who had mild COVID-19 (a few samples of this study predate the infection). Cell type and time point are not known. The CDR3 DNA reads TGTGCCAGCAGTGACCGGGACAGATACCAAGAGACCCAGTACTTC. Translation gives CASSDRDRYQETQYF.